This TCR beta chain was identified in a study of blood T cell repertoires in COVID-19. The assay was immunoSEQ multiplex PCR, and TCRdb's table has in-frame clones only and misses some. Among some 460,000 clones listed, approximately 90% were seen once. The sequence came from a woman aged 25 to 45 with acute or convalescent COVID-19. Sequenced sample: peripheral blood.

DNA of the CDR3: TGCGCCAGCAGCCAAGGGGACAGTAGGAATTCACCCCTCCACTTT. This encodes CASSQGDSRNSPLHF. The chain employs TRBV4-1 and TRBJ1-6; 7 bases match TRBD1. Germline loops: CDR1 MGHRA, CDR2 YSYEKL. The CDR3 consists of 15 residues. Losses at the gene ends were 1 base for V and 7 bases for J; bases not matched to a gene: 4.